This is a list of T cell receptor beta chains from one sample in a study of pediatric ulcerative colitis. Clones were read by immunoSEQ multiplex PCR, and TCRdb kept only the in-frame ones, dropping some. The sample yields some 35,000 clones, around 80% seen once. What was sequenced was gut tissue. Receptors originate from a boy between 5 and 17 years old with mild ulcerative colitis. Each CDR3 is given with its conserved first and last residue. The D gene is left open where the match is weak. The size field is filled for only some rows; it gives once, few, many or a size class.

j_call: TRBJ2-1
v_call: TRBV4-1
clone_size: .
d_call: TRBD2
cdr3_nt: TGCGCCAGCAGCCGATCCGGGACTAGCGTTACCTTATACAATGAGCAGTTCTTC
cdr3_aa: CASSRSGTSVTLYNEQFF

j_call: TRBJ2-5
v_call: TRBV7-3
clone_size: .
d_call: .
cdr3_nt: TGTGCCAGCAGCTTAACCGGCTACCTGGGAGAGACCCAGTACTTC
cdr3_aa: CASSLTGYLGETQYF

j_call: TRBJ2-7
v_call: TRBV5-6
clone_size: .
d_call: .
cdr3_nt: TGTGCCAGCAGCTATCTCGAAACCTACGAGCAGTACTTC
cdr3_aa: CASSYLETYEQYF

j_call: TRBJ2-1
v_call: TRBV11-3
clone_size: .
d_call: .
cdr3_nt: TGTGCCAGCAGCTTAGATATGTCCCCGGGGAATGAGCAGTTCTTC
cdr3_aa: CASSLDMSPGNEQFF

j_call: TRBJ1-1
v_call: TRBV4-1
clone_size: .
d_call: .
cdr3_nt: TGCGCCAGCAGCCAAGACAGGGGAAAGAGGACTGAAGCTTTCTTT
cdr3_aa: CASSQDRGKRTEAFF

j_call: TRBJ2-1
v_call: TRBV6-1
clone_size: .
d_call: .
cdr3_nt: TGTGCCAGCAGTGAATCTCCAGACTCCTACAATGAGCAGTTCTTC
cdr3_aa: CASSESPDSYNEQFF

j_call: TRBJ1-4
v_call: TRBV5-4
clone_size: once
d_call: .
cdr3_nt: TGTGCCAGCAGCTTCGTGGGGAATGATGAAAAACTGTTTTTT
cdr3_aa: CASSFVGNDEKLFF

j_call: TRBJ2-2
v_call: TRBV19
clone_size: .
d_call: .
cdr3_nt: TGTGCCAGTAGTATGGGGGAATCTCACACCGGGGAGCTGTTTTTT
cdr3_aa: CASSMGESHTGELFF

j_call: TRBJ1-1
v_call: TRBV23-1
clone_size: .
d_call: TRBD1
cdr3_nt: TGCGCCAGCAGAACAGGGGCCACTGAAGCTTTCTTT
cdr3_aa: CASRTGATEAFF

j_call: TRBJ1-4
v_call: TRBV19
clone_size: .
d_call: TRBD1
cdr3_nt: TGTGCCAGTAGTATCGGGCCAGGGGGCTTTGAAAAACTGTTTTTT
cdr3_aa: CASSIGPGGFEKLFF

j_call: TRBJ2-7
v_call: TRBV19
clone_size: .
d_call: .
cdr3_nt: TGTGCCAGTAGTATAGCCAGGGGCGCCTACGAGCAGTACTTC
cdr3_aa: CASSIARGAYEQYF

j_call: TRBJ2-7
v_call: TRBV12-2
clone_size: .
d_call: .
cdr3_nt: TGTGCAAGTCGCTTTGGGACTCAAACCTACGAGCAGTACTTC
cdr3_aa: CASRFGTQTYEQYF

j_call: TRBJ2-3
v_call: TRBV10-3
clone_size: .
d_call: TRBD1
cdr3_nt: TGTGCCATCAGTGTGCAGGGGGCGGTAGATACGCAGTATTTT
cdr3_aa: CAISVQGAVDTQYF

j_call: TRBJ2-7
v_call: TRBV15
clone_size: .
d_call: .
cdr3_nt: TGTGCCACCAGCGAGGGGACAGCGGGACCATACGAGCAGTACTTC
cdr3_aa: CATSEGTAGPYEQYF

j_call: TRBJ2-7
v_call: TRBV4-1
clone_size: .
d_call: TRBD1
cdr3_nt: TGCGCCAGCAAGATAAGGACAGGGGAAACCTACGAGCAGTACTTC
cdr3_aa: CASKIRTGETYEQYF

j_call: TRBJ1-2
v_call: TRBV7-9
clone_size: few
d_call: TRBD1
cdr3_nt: TGTGCCAGCAGCTTAGGATTGGACCCAATACAGGGGAAGGATGGCTACACCTTC
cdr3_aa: CASSLGLDPIQGKDGYTF

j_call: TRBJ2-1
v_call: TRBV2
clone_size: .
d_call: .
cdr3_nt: TGTGCCAGCAGTGAAGCACATGAGCAGTTCTTC
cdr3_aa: CASSEAHEQFF

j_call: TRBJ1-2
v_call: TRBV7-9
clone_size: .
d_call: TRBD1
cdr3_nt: TGTGCCAGCAGCCCTGTTGGGACAGACTATGGCTACACCTTC
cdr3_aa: CASSPVGTDYGYTF

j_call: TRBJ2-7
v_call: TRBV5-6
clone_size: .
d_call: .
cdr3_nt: TGTGCCAGCAGCTTGTCTCTGGGGGCGTCGGGGCAGTACTTC
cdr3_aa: CASSLSLGASGQYF

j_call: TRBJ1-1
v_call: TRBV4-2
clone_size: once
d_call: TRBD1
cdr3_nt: TGTGCCAGCAGCCATGCGGACAGGGGCACTGAAGCTTTCTTT
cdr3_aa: CASSHADRGTEAFF

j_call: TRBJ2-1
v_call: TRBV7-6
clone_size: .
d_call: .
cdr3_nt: TGTGCCAGCAGCCGGGGGTACAATGAGCAGTTCTTC
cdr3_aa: CASSRGYNEQFF

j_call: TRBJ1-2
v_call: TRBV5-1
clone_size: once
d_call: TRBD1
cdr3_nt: TGCGCCAGCAGCGCCCGGGACAGGGGGCAGTCTGGCTACACCTTC
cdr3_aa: CASSARDRGQSGYTF

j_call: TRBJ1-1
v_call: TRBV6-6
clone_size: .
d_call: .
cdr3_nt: TGTGCCAGCAGATATACTTACAACACTGAAGCTTTCTTT
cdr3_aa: CASRYTYNTEAFF

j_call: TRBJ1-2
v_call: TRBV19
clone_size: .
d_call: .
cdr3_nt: TGTGCCAGTAGTATAGATCAGGGGTTCCTGTATGGCTACACCTTC
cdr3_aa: CASSIDQGFLYGYTF

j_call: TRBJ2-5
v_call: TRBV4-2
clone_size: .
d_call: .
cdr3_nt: TGTGCCAGCAGCCCCTCCGATGGCCAAGAGACCCAGTACTTC
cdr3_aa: CASSPSDGQETQYF

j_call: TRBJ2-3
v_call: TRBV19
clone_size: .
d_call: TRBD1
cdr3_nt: TGTGCCAGTAGTATAAGGACAGGGTTAGATACGCAGTATTTT
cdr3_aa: CASSIRTGLDTQYF

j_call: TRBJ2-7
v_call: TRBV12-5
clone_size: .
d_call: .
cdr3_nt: TGTGCTAGTGGTTTGGCCACCCCGGGTGGTGTCTCCTCCTACGAGCAGTACTTC
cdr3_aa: CASGLATPGGVSSYEQYF

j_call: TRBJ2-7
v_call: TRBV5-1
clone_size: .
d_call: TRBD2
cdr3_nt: TGCGCCAGCAGCTTAATAGCGGGGGGCTACGAGCAGTACTTC
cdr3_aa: CASSLIAGGYEQYF

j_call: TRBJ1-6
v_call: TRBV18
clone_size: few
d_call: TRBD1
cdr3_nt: TGTGCCAGCTCACCATCGACAGGGAGATCACCCCTCCACTTT
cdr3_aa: CASSPSTGRSPLHF

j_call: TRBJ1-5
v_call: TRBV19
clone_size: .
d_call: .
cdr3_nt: TGTGCCAGTAGTATCATTGGGGGCTGGGATCAGCCCCAGCATTTT
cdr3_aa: CASSIIGGWDQPQHF

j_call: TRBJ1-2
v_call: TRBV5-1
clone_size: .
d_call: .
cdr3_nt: TGCGCCAGCAGCCCCCAGTACTCTAACTATGGCTACACCTTC
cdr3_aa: CASSPQYSNYGYTF

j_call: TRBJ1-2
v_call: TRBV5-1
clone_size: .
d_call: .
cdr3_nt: TGCGCCAGCAGCCAGGGTCGCGATTATGGCTACACCTTC
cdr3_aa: CASSQGRDYGYTF

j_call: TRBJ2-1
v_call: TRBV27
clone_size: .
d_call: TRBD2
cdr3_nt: TGTGCCAGCAGTTGGACACTAGCGGGGGAGCAGTTCTTC
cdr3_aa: CASSWTLAGEQFF

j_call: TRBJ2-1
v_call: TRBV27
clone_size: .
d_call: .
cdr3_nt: TGTGCCAGCAGTTTATGGCGGGGTCTCTCCTACAATGAGCAGTTCTTC
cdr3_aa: CASSLWRGLSYNEQFF

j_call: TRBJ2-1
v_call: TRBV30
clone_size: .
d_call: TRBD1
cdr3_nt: TGTGCCCGCTCGACAGGGATCGACAATGAGCAGTTCTTC
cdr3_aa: CARSTGIDNEQFF

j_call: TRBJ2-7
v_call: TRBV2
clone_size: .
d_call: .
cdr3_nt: TGTGCCAGCAGTGTGAGACAGTTAAGCTCCTACGAGCAGTACTTC
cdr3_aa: CASSVRQLSSYEQYF

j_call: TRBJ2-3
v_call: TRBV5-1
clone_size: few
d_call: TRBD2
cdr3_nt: TGCGCCAGCAGCTTAGCGGGGGTAGGAGATACGCAGTATTTT
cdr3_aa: CASSLAGVGDTQYF

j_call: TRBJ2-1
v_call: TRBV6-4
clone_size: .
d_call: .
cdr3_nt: TGTGCCAGCAGTGACGGTACCTCGACGCACAATGAGCAGTTCTTC
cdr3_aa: CASSDGTSTHNEQFF

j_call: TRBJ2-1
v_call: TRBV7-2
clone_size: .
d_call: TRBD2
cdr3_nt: TGTGCCAGCAGCAATCGAGCGGGGGGCCATGGTGAGCAGTTCTTC
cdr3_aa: CASSNRAGGHGEQFF

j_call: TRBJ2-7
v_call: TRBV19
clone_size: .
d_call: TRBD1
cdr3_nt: TGTGCCAGTAGTAGAGGACAGGGCGGTGGATACGAGCAGTACTTC
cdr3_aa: CASSRGQGGGYEQYF

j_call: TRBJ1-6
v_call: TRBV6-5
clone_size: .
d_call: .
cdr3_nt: TGTGCCAGCAGTTACAGAGGAGGGAGTGGGTCACCCCTCCACTTT
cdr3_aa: CASSYRGGSGSPLHF

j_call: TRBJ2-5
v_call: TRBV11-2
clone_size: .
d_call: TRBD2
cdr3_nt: TGTGCCAGCAGGCGGACTGGTAGCGGGGGGGCCGAGACCCAGTACTTC
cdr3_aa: CASRRTGSGGAETQYF